This TCR beta chain was recorded in a study of blood T cell repertoires in COVID-19 (TCRdb year 2020). For the study in its entirety: The collaborator samples originated in the United States, Italy and Spain and spanned the acute and convalescent phases of COVID-19. The dataset comprised deeply sampled blood TCRbeta repertoires from subjects exposed to, actively infected with, or recovered from COVID-19. Nearly every sample came with metadata listing a de-identified subject ID, COVID-19 status, age in years and sex. The samples were drawn from the first 160 participants of the ongoing ImmuneRACE study and from 1,254 subjects provided by 6 global collaborators. The repertoires were made available in a free public database intended to serve as a resource for research on the immune response to SARS-CoV-2. The material from the prospective study consisted of cDNA or gDNA derived from T cells, B-cell-depleted T cells, or PBMCs. Where HLA class I and class II types were available, the types were taken from metadata supplied by the sample provider, not from assay-based typing. Study-wide findings and limitations: How much clinical and demographic metadata was included differed by source and by participant, and the metadata was provided uncurated.

The immunoSEQ Assay, a bias-controlled multiplex PCR, was used to amplify TCRbeta CDR3 regions from genomic DNA. As for the original processing: The number of nucleated cells in each sample was estimated by amplification of reference gene primers within the assay. To quantify the absolute abundance of each unique TCRbeta CDR3 rearrangement, sequence reads were collapsed and filtered. For each sample, productive Simpson clonality was calculated as the square root of Simpson's diversity index across productive rearrangements. Entries here come from immuneACCESS through TCRdb and include only in-frame sequences with V and J called. Some clones fail to appear in such tables; in the studies checked, an unresolved V gene covers under half of the shortfall, and the cause of the remainder is unknown. That table gives V, J and clone size, and the DNA gave D and trimming. The sample table shows about 260,000 clones, and around 92% are seen once. Clones ranked in the top ten supply under 3% of the sample.

Points on this clone: Its cognate antigen has yet to be identified. Base qualities were left out, and no much larger clone turns up one base away.

One collaborating source in Seattle enrolled patients while the patients were actively infected and followed the patients over time throughout the course of disease. Each collaborating institution followed its own protocols to collect whole blood in K2EDTA tubes. For TCRbeta analysis, collaborators shipped samples as frozen whole blood, isolated PBMCs, or DNA extracted from either of those sample types. From the cysteine up to the phenylalanine, the CDR3 has a length of 12 residues. The kept DNA is CDR3 alone, 36 bases in frame from the first base. Per the germline V gene (reference sequence), LNHDA is the CDR1 and SQIVND is the CDR2. V is reduced by 7 bases and J by 6 bases, leaving a spacing of 9 bases between them.

The chain was built from TRBV19 and TRBJ2-2; the D segment could be TRBD2, given 6 matching bases. The sample comprised peripheral blood. This TCR derives from a person aged 18 to 30 with COVID-19, enrolled during active disease. The CDR3 region reads CASNWGAGELFF. At the DNA level, the sequence is TGTGCCAGTAATTGGGGGGCCGGGGAGCTGTTTTTT.